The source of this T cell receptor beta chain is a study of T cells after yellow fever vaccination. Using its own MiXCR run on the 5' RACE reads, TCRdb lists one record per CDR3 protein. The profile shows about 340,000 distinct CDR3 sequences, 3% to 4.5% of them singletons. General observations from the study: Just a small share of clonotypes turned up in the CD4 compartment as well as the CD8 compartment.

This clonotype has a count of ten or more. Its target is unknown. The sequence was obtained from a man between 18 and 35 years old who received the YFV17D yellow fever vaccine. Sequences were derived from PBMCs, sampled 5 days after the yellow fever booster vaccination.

The CDR3 DNA follows: TGCGCCAGCAGCCAAACGGAGCAGACTGGAAACACCATATATTTT. Its translation: CASSQTEQTGNTIYF. The chain is built from TRBV4-1 and TRBJ1-3; D unresolved. Germline V gene lookup returns CDR1 MGHRA and CDR2 YSYEKL. The V and J ends lost 2 bases and 2 bases respectively, with 10 bases between them. CDR3 length equals 15 residues.